One sample yielded the 18 T cell receptor beta chains listed below, sequenced in a study of blood T cell repertoires in COVID-19. Generated by immunoSEQ multiplex PCR, the TCRdb table keeps only in-frame clones and is missing some. The table has tens of thousands of clones, 89% seen once. Sequencing was performed on peripheral blood. The receptors derive from a woman aged 55-70 years with active COVID-19.

The rearrangement joins TRBV6-5 to TRBJ1-1; D unresolved. Germline V gives CDR1 MNHEY, CDR2 SVGAGI. The germline V and J ends were trimmed by 6 bases and 3 bases, with 11 bases remaining between them. The CDR3 consists of 13 residues. The CDR3: CASRRTVDTEAFF. The CDR3 coding sequence is TGTGCCAGCAGGCGGACTGTAGACACTGAAGCTTTCTTT.

The V gene is TRBV29-1, the J gene TRBJ1-5; 7 positions agree with TRBD1. Germline CDR1 reads SQVTM; CDR2 reads ANQGSEA. CDR3 length: 14 amino acids. With V trimmed by 5 bases and J by 3 bases, 7 bases remained unmatched. CDR3: CSVSGTDPNQPQHF. CDR3 DNA: TGCAGCGTTTCCGGGACAGACCCCAATCAGCCCCAGCATTTT.

The chain recombines TRBV30 with TRBJ1-2; D remains unclear. The length of the CDR3 is 11 residues. V was cut by 3 bases and J by 7 bases, with 9 bases left in between. Germline V CDR1 and CDR2: GTSNPN, SVGIG (reference sequence). CDR3 residues: CAWSTEGGYTF. CDR3 in DNA: TGTGCCTGGAGCACGGAGGGTGGCTACACCTTC.

This rearrangement joins TRBV5-3 to TRBJ1-1, with D possibly TRBD1 on 6 matching bases. TRBV5-3 is assigned to the ORF class and has an uncertain function. This CDR3 is built from 16 residues. The ends were cut back, 0 bases at V and 1 base at J, with 13 bases in the middle. In DNA, the CDR3 is TGTGCCAGAAGCTTGGGCAACCGGACAGAGAACACTGAAGCTTTCTTT. This gives the protein CARSLGNRTENTEAFF.

This chain joins TRBV4-1 and TRBJ2-1; 9 nucleotides align to TRBD2. Germline V gene lookup returns CDR1 MGHRA and CDR2 YSYEKL. This CDR3 spans 16 amino acids. Losses at the gene ends were 0 bases for V and 15 bases for J; bases not matched to a gene: 15. The CDR3: CASSQDRAGGQSTRFF. The CDR3 bases are TGCGCCAGCAGCCAAGATAGGGCGGGGGGGCAATCGACGCGGTTCTTC.

This clone turned up a few times. The rearrangement uses TRBV12-3 or TRBV12-4 and TRBJ1-2; D uncertain. V was cut by 6 bases and J by 4 bases, with 12 bases left in between. This CDR3 spans 13 amino acids. CDR3 bases: TGTGCCAGCAGCTACGTATCGGGCTATGGCTACACCTTC. As protein: CASSYVSGYGYTF.

The rearrangement uses TRBV19 and TRBJ1-5; no clear D gene. The germline V and J ends were trimmed by 6 bases and 2 bases, with 8 bases remaining between them. The CDR3 sequence is 13 residues long. CDR1 is LNHDA, CDR2 SQIVND, per germline (reference sequence). CDR3 in amino acids: CASSLTGNQPQHF. CDR3 nucleotide sequence: TGTGCCAGTAGCCTTACGGGCAATCAGCCCCAGCATTTT.

This chain uses TRBV19 with TRBJ1-6; D is undetermined. V was pared by 4 bases and J by 7 bases, with 8 bases between. There are 13 residues in the CDR3. CDR1 and CDR2 from the germline V gene are LNHDA and SQIVND (reference sequence). CDR3 residues: CASSKARNSPLHF. The CDR3 nucleotides read TGTGCCAGTAGTAAAGCTAGAAATTCACCCCTCCACTTT.

This clone was counted only a few times. This sequence joins TRBV7-8 and TRBJ1-2; 10 nucleotides align to TRBD1. In germline, CDR1 is SGHVS, CDR2 FQNEAQ. The CDR3 consists of 14 residues. Trimming at V came to 5 bases and at J to 5 bases, leaving 5 bases not matched to a gene. CDR3 sequence reads: CASSRDRGVYGYTF. In DNA form, the CDR3 reads TGTGCCAGCAGCCGGGACAGGGGAGTTTATGGCTACACCTTC.

The chain is built from TRBV12-3 or TRBV12-4 and TRBJ2-7, with TRBD1 identical over 8 bases. The CDR3 consists of 13 residues. Trimming at V came to 4 bases and at J to 4 bases, leaving 3 bases not matched to a gene. DNA for the CDR3: TGTGCCAGCAGTTGGACAGGGAGGTACGAGCAGTACTTC. The encoded protein is CASSWTGRYEQYF.

This clone came up once. CDR3 bases: TGCGCCAGCAGCACTCCTCTCTCCTACAATGAGCAGTTCTTC. This codes for CASSTPLSYNEQFF. This chain connects TRBV5-1 to TRBJ2-1; no clear D. CDR1 is SGHRS, CDR2 YFSETQ, per germline. V lost 4 bases and J lost 0, with 8 bases in between. The CDR3 is 14 residues long.

Concerning this clone: This may be a read error: a much more frequent sequence differs by one nucleotide. This chain uses TRBV5-1 with TRBJ2-1, with D tentatively TRBD2 (7 bases). V was pared by 10 bases and J by 8 bases, with 25 bases between. From germline, CDR1 is SGHRS and CDR2 YFSETQ. The CDR3 covers 15 residues. The CDR3, as DNA: TGCGCCCGCAAGGGGGGGTTTGGGGTATGGGATGAGCAGTTCTTC. It encodes CARKGGFGVWDEQFF.

This clone counts as medium-sized. V is TRBV2 and J is TRBJ2-7; D perhaps matches TRBD2 (6 bases). The ends were cut back, 3 bases at V and 0 bases at J, with 12 bases in the middle. The CDR3 extends over 15 amino acids. The germline CDR1 and CDR2 sequences are SNHLY and FYNNEI. This chain's CDR3 is CASSEEGRSSYEQYF. CDR3 bases: TGTGCCAGCAGTGAGGAGGGCAGGAGCTCCTACGAGCAGTACTTC.

The CDR3 loop is CASATGFPETQYF. DNA for the CDR3: TGTGCCAGCGCCACAGGGTTCCCAGAGACCCAGTACTTC. The chain joins TRBV14 to TRBJ2-5, with TRBD1 as a possible D gene (6 bases). CDR1 is SGHDN, CDR2 FVKESK, per germline. V lost 8 bases, J lost 4 bases, and 14 bases lay in between. This CDR3 has 13 residues.

The rearrangement joins TRBV6-5 to TRBJ1-5, with no clear D. The CDR3 has 14 amino acids. Trimming took off 5 bases at V and 0 bases at J, with 8 bases between the two ends. Germline V gene sequence: CDR1 MNHEY, CDR2 SVGAGI. The CDR3 bases are TGTGCCAGCAGTCTACTCGATAGCAATCAGCCCCAGCATTTT. Translating it yields CASSLLDSNQPQHF.

The chain combines TRBV30 with TRBJ1-1; D may be TRBD1 (6 bases). V dropped 3 bases and J dropped 4 bases, with 18 bases sitting between them. This CDR3 comprises 15 residues. Germline CDR1 reads GTSNPN; CDR2 reads SVGIG (reference sequence). The CDR3 DNA follows: TGTGCCTGGAGAGACATAACAGGGATTGGCACTGAAGCTTTCTTT. Translated: CAWRDITGIGTEAFF.

This clone was picked up one time. The chain links TRBV18 to TRBJ2-5; TRBD2 matches at 7 bases. There are 15 residues in the CDR3. Germline values: CDR1 KGHSH, CDR2 LQKENI. After removal of 3 bases from V and 4 bases from J, the junction contained 8 bases not matched to a gene. CDR3: CASSPVTGGRETQYF. The CDR3 bases are TGTGCCAGCTCACCGGTCACGGGGGGTCGAGAGACCCAGTACTTC.

The V gene is TRBV9, the J gene TRBJ2-1; 9 nucleotides agree with TRBD2. V dropped 4 bases and J dropped 4; count of bases not matched to a gene: 6. CDR1 is SGDLS and CDR2 is YYNGEE in the germline V gene. The CDR3 totals 15 residues. The CDR3 sequence: CASSMGLATYNEQFF. The CDR3, as DNA: TGTGCCAGCAGCATGGGACTAGCCACATACAATGAGCAGTTCTTC.